The sample holds a few counts of the clone carrying this TCR beta chain. Its antigen is undetermined. From the 120-subject validation cohort, which was separate from the approximately 700-subject first cohort, the donors were drawn. CDR3 length: 14 residues. V dropped 8 bases and J dropped 4; count of bases not matched to a gene: 9. Germline V CDR1 and CDR2: LNHDA, SQIVND (reference sequence). This sample stems from a study of cytomegalovirus exposure and HLA in healthy donors. Regarding the study as a whole: With high specificity and sensitivity, the classifier reportedly diagnosed cytomegalovirus status. Clusters of TCRs from the first cohort tended to co-occur in the roughly 120 validation repertoires (as a later analysis found). The authors listed 164 TCR beta chains as cytomegalovirus-associated.

Profiled with immunoSEQ multiplex PCR; TCRdb holds only in-frame clones, not every one. In the table there are tens of thousands of clones, 90% to 95% of which are singletons. The sequencing sample was made of PBMCs. The TCR sequence derives from a man aged 18 to 30 in good health and CMV-seronegative. The chain carries TRBV19 and TRBJ2-7, with 9 positions matching TRBD1. The CDR3 nucleotides are TGTGCCAGTGGGCCCCGGACAGGGGTTTACGAGCAGTACTTC. Translating it yields CASGPRTGVYEQYF.